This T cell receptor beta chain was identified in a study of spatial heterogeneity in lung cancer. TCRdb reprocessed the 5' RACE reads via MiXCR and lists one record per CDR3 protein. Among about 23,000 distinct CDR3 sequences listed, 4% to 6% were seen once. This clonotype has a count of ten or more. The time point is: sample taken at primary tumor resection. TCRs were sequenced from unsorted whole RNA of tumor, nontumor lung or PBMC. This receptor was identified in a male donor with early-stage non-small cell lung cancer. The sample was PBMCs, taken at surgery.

The CDR3 loop is CASSRRLAGLQETQYF. The DNA of the CDR3 is TGTGCCAGCAGCCGACGCCTAGCGGGGCTGCAAGAGACCCAGTACTTC. The chain employs TRBV6-5 and TRBJ2-5; 9 bases line up with TRBD2. The CDR3 covers 16 residues. V shed 6 bases and J 2 bases; nucleotides not matched to a gene: 10. From germline, CDR1 is MNHEY and CDR2 SVGAGI.